Below, 30 T cell receptor beta chains from the same sample are listed, as sequenced in a study of blood T cell repertoires in COVID-19. Measured with immunoSEQ multiplex PCR; TCRdb has only the in-frame clones, and not every one. The table has about 64,000 clones, 86% seen once. The specimen was peripheral blood. The receptors derive from a man aged 45-65 years with active COVID-19.

The V gene is TRBV15, the J gene TRBJ1-1; D might be TRBD1 (6 bases). V was shortened by 4 bases and J by 2 bases, with 14 bases between the two germline ends. Looked up from germline, CDR1 is LNHNV and CDR2 is YYDKDF (reference sequence). CDR3 length: 15 residues. The CDR3 is CATSIRTEFNTEAFF. CDR3 DNA sequence: TGTGCCACCAGCATCCGGACAGAATTCAACACTGAAGCTTTCTTT.

The V call is TRBV16, the J call TRBJ1-2; tentatively, D is TRBD1 (5 bases). V shed 2 bases and J shed 6 bases, with 10 bases lying between them. Germline lookup yields CDR1 KGHSY and CDR2 FQNENV. The CDR3 has 13 residues. The CDR3 spells CASSQSRGDGYTF. CDR3 nucleotide sequence: TGTGCCAGCAGCCAAAGTAGGGGTGATGGCTACACCTTC. The whole variable domain, filled in from reference TRBV16 and TRBJ1-2, reads GEEVAQTPKHLVRGEGQKAKLYCAPIKGHSYVFWYQQVLKNEFKFLISFQNENVFDETGMPKERFSAKCLPNSPCSLEIQATKLEDSAVYFCASSQSRGDGYTFGSGTRLTVV.

The chain carries TRBV19 and TRBJ1-1; the D gene is possibly TRBD1 (6 bases). Germline assignment: CDR1 LNHDA and CDR2 SQIVND (reference sequence). CDR3 length equals 14 residues. V dropped 6 bases and J dropped 5 bases, with 16 bases sitting between them. In nucleotides, the CDR3 is TGTGCCAGTAGCCCGGGACACCCAAAGACTGAAGCTTTCTTT. This encodes CASSPGHPKTEAFF.

The V call is TRBV10-1, the J call TRBJ2-1; the D gene is possibly TRBD2 (5 bases). Germline V gene lookup returns CDR1 WNHNN and CDR2 SYGVQD (reference sequence). Trimming cost V 0 bases and J 9 bases, with 12 bases left between them. This CDR3 is 14 amino acids long. The DNA of the CDR3 is TGCGCCAGCAGTGAGTCGGGTCTTGCGGGTGAGCAGTTCTTC. Its translation: CASSESGLAGEQFF.

This sequence joins TRBV5-1 and TRBJ2-7, with 7 positions matching TRBD1. Losses at the gene ends were 4 bases for V and 4 bases for J; bases not matched to a gene: 5. The germline V gene encodes CDR1 SGHRS and CDR2 YFSETQ. This CDR3 is 13 amino acids long. Here the CDR3 reads CASSIGTEYEQYF. As DNA, the CDR3 is TGCGCCAGCAGCATAGGGACAGAGTACGAGCAGTACTTC.

The chain carries TRBV6-6 and TRBJ2-6, with 7 bases matching TRBD1. V shed 4 bases and J 2 bases; nucleotides not matched to a gene: 2. The CDR3 sequence is 15 residues long. In germline, CDR1 is MNHNY, CDR2 SVGAGI (reference sequence). This CDR3 is CASSSDRAGANVLTF. As DNA, the CDR3 is TGTGCCAGCAGTTCAGACAGGGCTGGGGCCAACGTCCTGACTTTC.

The rearrangement links TRBV2 to TRBJ1-1; no definite D call. This CDR3 contains 14 residues. V was cut by 4 bases and J by 3 bases, with 12 bases left in between. Germline V CDR1 and CDR2: SNHLY, FYNNEI. The CDR3 region is CASSGRYLDTEAFF. The CDR3 nucleotides are TGTGCCAGCAGTGGTCGGTACTTAGACACTGAAGCTTTCTTT.

The chain carries TRBV27 and TRBJ2-5; 15 bases align to TRBD2. The CDR3 extends over 17 amino acids. CDR1 is MNHEY and CDR2 is SMNVEV in the germline V gene (reference sequence). With 6 bases clipped from V and 3 bases from J, the junction kept 8 bases outside the gene matches. CDR3 nucleotide sequence: TGTGCCAGCAGGGCCGGACTAGCGGGAGGGTCAGAAGAGACCCAGTACTTC. It translates to CASRAGLAGGSEETQYF.

The V and J genes are TRBV10-3 and TRBJ2-1; the D gene is possibly TRBD2 (5 bases). The V and J ends lost 2 bases and 9 bases respectively, with 8 bases between them. This CDR3 comprises 12 residues. Germline CDR1 reads ENHRY; CDR2 reads SYGVKD. The CDR3 region is CAISEERTEQFF. In DNA, the CDR3 is TGTGCCATCAGTGAGGAGCGGACTGAGCAGTTCTTC.

The genes are TRBV18 and TRBJ2-7; perhaps TRBD2 as D (5 bases). The CDR3 consists of 12 residues. The V end was cut by 1 base, the J end by 5 bases, with 6 bases between. Looked up from germline, CDR1 is KGHSH and CDR2 is LQKENI. In nucleotides, the CDR3 is TGTGCCAGCTCACCACTCGGGAACGAGCAGTACTTC. This encodes CASSPLGNEQYF.

J is TRBJ2-7 and V is TRBV7-8, with TRBD1 identical over 7 bases. The V segment lost 3 bases and the J segment 3 bases; nucleotides outside the gene matches: 2. The germline CDR1 and CDR2 sequences are SGHVS and FQNEAQ. The CDR3 sequence is 13 residues long. The chain's CDR3 is CASSFTGVYEQYF. CDR3 nucleotide sequence: TGTGCCAGCAGCTTTACAGGGGTCTACGAGCAGTACTTC.

This chain joins TRBV29-1 and TRBJ2-7; the match to TRBD1 covers 9 bases. The CDR3 is 13 residues long. From germline, CDR1 is SQVTM and CDR2 ANQGSEA. The junction had 4 bases not matched to a gene; V was cut back by 4 bases and J by 3 bases. The CDR3 region is CSVGNRGLYEQYF. For the CDR3, the DNA is TGCAGCGTTGGGAACAGGGGGCTCTACGAGCAGTACTTC.

The chain links TRBV5-1 to TRBJ2-2; 7 bases agree with TRBD2. The CDR3 is 14 amino acids. Germline CDR1 reads SGHRS; CDR2 reads YFSETQ. J lost 6 bases, V lost 0 bases, and 2 bases had no gene match. This CDR3 reads CASSLGLAAGELFF. The CDR3 DNA follows: TGCGCCAGCAGCTTGGGACTAGCCGCCGGGGAGCTGTTTTTT.

The chain has TRBV3-1 (or the pseudogene TRBV3-2) and TRBJ2-2; D might be TRBD2 (5 bases). Deletions cut 4 bases from V and 7 bases from J, with 10 bases between. There are 13 residues in the CDR3. The germline CDR1 and CDR2 sequences are LGHDT and YNNKEL (reference sequence). The CDR3 DNA follows: TGTGCCAGCAGCCGCTACGGAGGCGGGGAGCTGTTTTTT. Translating gives CASSRYGGGELFF.

The chain recombines TRBV27 with TRBJ2-7, with 8 positions matching TRBD1. Per germline, CDR1 MNHEY and CDR2 SMNVEV (reference sequence). Trimming at V came to 5 bases and at J to 5 bases, leaving 8 bases not matched to a gene. The length of the CDR3 is 14 residues. CDR3 in amino acids: CASSLFPGGHEQYF. The CDR3 nucleotides read TGTGCCAGCAGTCTATTCCCAGGGGGCCACGAGCAGTACTTC.

The sample holds one count of this clone. The rearrangement joins TRBV6-5 to TRBJ2-5, with 14 bases identical to TRBD2. Trimming removed 7 bases from V and 7 bases from J; junction bases left unmatched: 8. CDR3 length equals 15 residues. Germline V gene sequence: CDR1 MNHEY, CDR2 SVGAGI. The CDR3 region is CASTDWTSGGRTQYF. Written as DNA, the CDR3 is TGTGCCAGCACCGACTGGACTAGCGGGGGGAGGACCCAGTACTTC.

V is TRBV7-8 and J is TRBJ2-7; 8 bases map to TRBD1. This CDR3 has 13 residues. Germline trimming cut 4 bases from V and 5 bases from J; bases unmatched to any gene: 4. In germline, CDR1 is SGHVS, CDR2 FQNEAQ. The CDR3 sequence: CASSSQGEHEQYF. The CDR3 DNA reads as TGTGCCAGCAGCTCACAGGGGGAACACGAGCAGTACTTC.

V gene TRBV10-1 combines with J gene TRBJ2-1, with TRBD2 matching 8 bases. Per germline, CDR1 WNHNN and CDR2 SYGVQD (reference sequence). The CDR3 totals 16 residues. With 0 bases clipped from V and 3 bases from J, the junction kept 4 bases outside the gene matches. The CDR3 is CASSESMGTSYNEQFF. The CDR3 coding sequence is TGCGCCAGCAGTGAGTCGATGGGGACTAGCTACAATGAGCAGTTCTTC.

This chain connects TRBV6-1 to TRBJ1-3, with D perhaps TRBD1 (5 bases). CDR3 length equals 16 residues. The V end was cut by 0 bases, the J end by 6 bases, with 15 bases between. Germline V CDR1 and CDR2: MNHNS, SASEGT. Here the CDR3 DNA reads TGTGCCAGCAGTGAAGCCATCTCAGGGTCCCAAAACACCATATATTTT. This sequence encodes CASSEAISGSQNTIYF.

The V and J genes are TRBV16 and TRBJ2-1, with TRBD2 matching 10 bases. The V gene end was trimmed by 3 bases and the J gene end by 7 bases; junction bases not matched to a gene: 9. The CDR3 consists of 16 residues. The germline CDR1 and CDR2 sequences are KGHSY and FQNENV. CDR3 nucleotides: TGTGCCAGCAGCCAGGCCTCGGGACTAGCGTCGAATGAGCAGTTCTTC. Translating gives CASSQASGLASNEQFF.

The chain employs TRBV6-2 or TRBV6-3 and TRBJ2-3; D might be TRBD1 (6 bases). Per germline, CDR1 MNHEY and CDR2 SVGEGT. V was pared by 5 bases and J by 0 bases, with 9 bases between. The CDR3 runs to 14 residues. In nucleotides, the CDR3 is TGTGCCAGCAGTCGACAGGCTAGCACAGATACGCAGTATTTT. This gives the protein CASSRQASTDTQYF.

The rearrangement uses TRBV18 and TRBJ2-7; a possible D gene is TRBD2 (5 bases). Trimming took off 2 bases at V and 4 bases at J, with 12 bases between the two ends. The CDR3 has 14 residues. Germline values: CDR1 KGHSH, CDR2 LQKENI. The DNA of the CDR3 is TGTGCCAGCTCACCAGGGCTGGGGAGATACGAGCAGTACTTC. Translated, it gives CASSPGLGRYEQYF.

The gene calls are TRBV18 and TRBJ1-5; D is undetermined. Trimming took 1 base from V and 9 from J, leaving 10 bases between them. Germline values: CDR1 KGHSH, CDR2 LQKENI. CDR3 size: 13 residues. The DNA of the CDR3 is TGTGCCAGCTCACCACGGAGGGAGGCGCCCCAGCATTTT. Its protein is CASSPRREAPQHF.

The V and J genes are TRBV11-2 and TRBJ1-1; D possibly corresponds to TRBD1 (6 bases). Germline CDR1 is SGHAT and CDR2 is FQNNGV. The CDR3 is 13 residues long. Trimming left V 5 bases short and J 4 bases short, with 11 bases between. The CDR3 nucleotides are TGTGCCAGCAGCCATGGACAGTCCACTGAAGCTTTCTTT. Its translation: CASSHGQSTEAFF.

The J gene is TRBJ1-2, the V gene TRBV6-2 or TRBV6-3; TRBD1 agrees at 7 bases. V dropped 5 bases and J dropped 2; count of bases not matched to a gene: 5. The CDR3 is made up of 14 amino acids. CDR1 and CDR2 from the germline V gene are MNHEY and SVGEGT. CDR3 region: CASSLTGNNYGYTF. The CDR3 DNA reads as TGTGCCAGCAGTCTGACAGGGAACAACTATGGCTACACCTTC.

This chain links TRBV6-7 with TRBJ2-2; D is undetermined. TRBV6-7 is noted as an ORF with a role that remains uncertain. This CDR3 has 15 residues. V was trimmed by 6 bases and J by 7 bases, leaving 18 bases between them. DNA of the CDR3: TGTGCCAGCAGCCACTCGTACTTGAGGATCGGGGAGCTGTTTTTT. Protein: CASSHSYLRIGELFF.

The chain uses TRBV19 and TRBJ2-1, with TRBD2 matching over 10 bases. The V and J ends lost 7 bases and 9 bases, in that order; junction bases with no gene match: 12. CDR1 and CDR2 from the germline V gene are LNHDA and SQIVND (reference sequence). CDR3 length: 15 amino acids. The CDR3 DNA sequence: TGTGCCAGTAATGTACAAGCGGGGGGGCCTAGTGAGCAGTTCTTC. Protein sequence: CASNVQAGGPSEQFF. Variable domain in full (rest from reference TRBV19 and TRBJ2-1): DGGITQSPKYLFRKEGQNVTLSCEQNLNHDAMYWYRQDPGQGLRLIYYSQIVNDFQKGDIAEGYSVSREKKESFPLTVTSAQKNPTAFYLCASNVQAGGPSEQFFGPGTRLTVL.

This chain joins TRBV2 and TRBJ2-1, with no clear D. CDR1 and CDR2 (germline): SNHLY, FYNNEI. Deletions cut 6 bases from V and 2 bases from J, with 11 bases between. This CDR3 has 14 amino acids. The CDR3 DNA sequence: TGTGCCAGCAGAGTCACAGTTACCTACAATGAGCAGTTCTTC. This gives the protein CASRVTVTYNEQFF.

This clone was counted only a few times. V gene TRBV27 combines with J gene TRBJ2-5, with 7 bases aligning to TRBD2. The CDR3 length is 14 residues. Germline lookup yields CDR1 MNHEY and CDR2 SMNVEV (reference sequence). V trimming: 2 bases; J trimming: 4 bases; junction bases outside the gene matches: 4. The CDR3 loop reads CASSLGGRTETQYF. The CDR3 coding sequence is TGTGCCAGCAGTTTAGGCGGGAGAACAGAGACCCAGTACTTC.

The CDR3 spells CASSQGEGGSHLQLNQPQHF. The CDR3 DNA reads as TGTGCCAGCAGCCAAGGAGAGGGTGGCTCACACCTGCAACTCAATCAGCCCCAGCATTTT. The chain employs TRBV3-1 (or the pseudogene TRBV3-2) and TRBJ1-5, with D hard to call. Germline V gene data show CDR1 as LGHDT and CDR2 as YNNKEL (reference sequence). This CDR3 is 20 amino acids long. V dropped 1 base and J dropped 3 bases, with 25 bases sitting between them.